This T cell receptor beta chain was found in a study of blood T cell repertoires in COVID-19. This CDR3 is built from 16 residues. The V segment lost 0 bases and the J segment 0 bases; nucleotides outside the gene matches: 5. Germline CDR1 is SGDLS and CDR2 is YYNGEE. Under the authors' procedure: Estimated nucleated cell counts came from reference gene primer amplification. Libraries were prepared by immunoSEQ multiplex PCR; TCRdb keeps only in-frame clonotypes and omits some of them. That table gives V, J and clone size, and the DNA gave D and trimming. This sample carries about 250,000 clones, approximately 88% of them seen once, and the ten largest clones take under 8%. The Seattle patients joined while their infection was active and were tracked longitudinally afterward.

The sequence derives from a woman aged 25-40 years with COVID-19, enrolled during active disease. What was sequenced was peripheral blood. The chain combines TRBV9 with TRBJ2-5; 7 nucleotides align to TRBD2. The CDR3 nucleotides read TGTGCCAGCAGCGTAGACTTTCTAGCGGACCAAGAGACCCAGTACTTC. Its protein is CASSVDFLADQETQYF.